This is a list of T cell receptor beta chains from one sample in a study of T cell responses to AZD1222 COVID-19 vaccine. TCRdb keeps only in-frame clones here, not all; method: immunoSEQ multiplex PCR. The sample lists approximately 70,000 clones; 87% were seen once. The sequences come from peripheral blood, collected on day 0 of AZD1222 vaccination. Receptor source: an adult in good health. Each CDR3 is given with its conserved first and last residue. D genes are given only for firm matches.

TRBV6-2/TRBV6-3	.	TRBJ1-5	CASSYGGTRQPQHF
TRBV7-2	.	TRBJ2-1	CASSFGLAYNEQFF
TRBV30	.	TRBJ1-3	CAWSASGNTIYF
TRBV9	.	TRBJ2-1	CASSASGGLGNEQFF
TRBV7-2	.	TRBJ1-5	CASSSNRDQPQHF
TRBV6-5	.	TRBJ1-5	CASRWGNQPQHF
TRBV5-1	.	TRBJ1-6	CASSSEDSGNSPLHF
TRBV30	.	TRBJ1-1	CAWSTTTTEAFF
TRBV11-2	.	TRBJ1-1	CASSFKEDTEAFF
TRBV7-9	.	TRBJ1-1	CASSPGREAEAFF
TRBV7-8	.	TRBJ2-1	CASSLERSRDPEQFF
TRBV14	.	TRBJ1-1	CASSQTGGHLNTEAFF
TRBV2	.	TRBJ2-5	CASSEEEYQETQYF
TRBV3-1/TRBV3-2	.	TRBJ1-4	CASSHPPRATNEKLFF
TRBV6-1	.	TRBJ1-6	CASSEVLPPDSPLHF
TRBV7-3	TRBD1	TRBJ2-2	CASSLTGTGGSGTGELFF
TRBV7-2	.	TRBJ2-2	CASSLAVSVSTGELFF
TRBV19	.	TRBJ1-6	CASSLISYNSPLHF
TRBV7-8	TRBD2	TRBJ2-2	CASSLAALAGGELFF
TRBV14	.	TRBJ2-5	CASSRGSSETQYF
TRBV6-5	.	TRBJ2-6	CASSYGSISGANVLTF
TRBV18	.	TRBJ2-2	CASSPGVTGELFF
TRBV7-3	TRBD1	TRBJ1-5	CASSPQRTGGNQPQHF
TRBV21-1	.	TRBJ1-2	CASSKGVEVSPDYGYTF
TRBV6-5	TRBD1	TRBJ2-7	CASSQTGLYEQYF
TRBV9	.	TRBJ2-1	CASSVGTGDNEQFF
TRBV2	.	TRBJ1-2	CASSERPNYGYTF
TRBV6-2/TRBV6-3	.	TRBJ1-1	CASSYTTANTEAFF
TRBV27	.	TRBJ2-1	CASSLKGSSYNEQFF
TRBV5-6	.	TRBJ2-7	CASSLLPADQTVWYF
TRBV24-1	TRBD1	TRBJ2-1	CATSDSGTGVDEQFF
TRBV7-2	.	TRBJ2-7	CASSSRRTSYEQYF
TRBV19	.	TRBJ1-1	CASSIDQGPEAFF
TRBV25-1	.	TRBJ1-5	CASRGQGNSNQPQHF
TRBV6-4	TRBD2	TRBJ2-3	CASSPRGGEDTQYF
TRBV7-8	TRBD1	TRBJ1-2	CASSLAWTGGSNYGYTF
TRBV12-5	.	TRBJ2-2	CASGSPQSNTGELFF
TRBV6-1	TRBD1	TRBJ1-1	CASSERQGSTEAFF
TRBV6-5	TRBD1	TRBJ1-4	CASSGGDATNEKLFF
TRBV11-2	.	TRBJ1-2	CASSLISIPGYGYTF
TRBV5-6	.	TRBJ2-2	CASSLIGGGFGELFF
TRBV7-9	.	TRBJ1-3	CASSLATSGNSGNTIYF
TRBV6-2/TRBV6-3	.	TRBJ2-7	CASSYGPAREQYF
TRBV5-6	TRBD2	TRBJ2-1	CASSLFIAGGYNEQFF
TRBV28	.	TRBJ2-7	CASSRNTRHPYEQYF
TRBV2	.	TRBJ1-5	CASREEGSLEQPQHF
TRBV5-4	.	TRBJ2-5	CASSLSARGPLETQYF
TRBV2	TRBD1	TRBJ1-5	CASSGRQGASPQHF
TRBV6-6	TRBD1	TRBJ1-6	CASSDRDNSPLHF
TRBV2	TRBD1	TRBJ1-5	CASSATGVGQPQHF
TRBV5-4	.	TRBJ1-2	CASSLAGVSYGYTF
TRBV20-1	.	TRBJ2-1	CSALGNEQFF
TRBV7-9	TRBD1	TRBJ1-2	CASSLAGTANYGYTF
TRBV7-2	.	TRBJ1-4	CASNLIAGKRNEKLFF
TRBV5-8	.	TRBJ1-2	CASSGMEGGGYTF
TRBV4-1	.	TRBJ2-7	CASSPTLYEEQYF
TRBV7-8	TRBD1	TRBJ2-5	CASSLSTTGSPRTQYF
TRBV27	.	TRBJ1-5	CASSSIPSQPQHF
TRBV5-1	.	TRBJ1-5	CASSLQPGDQPQHF
TRBV2	TRBD1	TRBJ2-1	CASSEWDRGRSEQFF